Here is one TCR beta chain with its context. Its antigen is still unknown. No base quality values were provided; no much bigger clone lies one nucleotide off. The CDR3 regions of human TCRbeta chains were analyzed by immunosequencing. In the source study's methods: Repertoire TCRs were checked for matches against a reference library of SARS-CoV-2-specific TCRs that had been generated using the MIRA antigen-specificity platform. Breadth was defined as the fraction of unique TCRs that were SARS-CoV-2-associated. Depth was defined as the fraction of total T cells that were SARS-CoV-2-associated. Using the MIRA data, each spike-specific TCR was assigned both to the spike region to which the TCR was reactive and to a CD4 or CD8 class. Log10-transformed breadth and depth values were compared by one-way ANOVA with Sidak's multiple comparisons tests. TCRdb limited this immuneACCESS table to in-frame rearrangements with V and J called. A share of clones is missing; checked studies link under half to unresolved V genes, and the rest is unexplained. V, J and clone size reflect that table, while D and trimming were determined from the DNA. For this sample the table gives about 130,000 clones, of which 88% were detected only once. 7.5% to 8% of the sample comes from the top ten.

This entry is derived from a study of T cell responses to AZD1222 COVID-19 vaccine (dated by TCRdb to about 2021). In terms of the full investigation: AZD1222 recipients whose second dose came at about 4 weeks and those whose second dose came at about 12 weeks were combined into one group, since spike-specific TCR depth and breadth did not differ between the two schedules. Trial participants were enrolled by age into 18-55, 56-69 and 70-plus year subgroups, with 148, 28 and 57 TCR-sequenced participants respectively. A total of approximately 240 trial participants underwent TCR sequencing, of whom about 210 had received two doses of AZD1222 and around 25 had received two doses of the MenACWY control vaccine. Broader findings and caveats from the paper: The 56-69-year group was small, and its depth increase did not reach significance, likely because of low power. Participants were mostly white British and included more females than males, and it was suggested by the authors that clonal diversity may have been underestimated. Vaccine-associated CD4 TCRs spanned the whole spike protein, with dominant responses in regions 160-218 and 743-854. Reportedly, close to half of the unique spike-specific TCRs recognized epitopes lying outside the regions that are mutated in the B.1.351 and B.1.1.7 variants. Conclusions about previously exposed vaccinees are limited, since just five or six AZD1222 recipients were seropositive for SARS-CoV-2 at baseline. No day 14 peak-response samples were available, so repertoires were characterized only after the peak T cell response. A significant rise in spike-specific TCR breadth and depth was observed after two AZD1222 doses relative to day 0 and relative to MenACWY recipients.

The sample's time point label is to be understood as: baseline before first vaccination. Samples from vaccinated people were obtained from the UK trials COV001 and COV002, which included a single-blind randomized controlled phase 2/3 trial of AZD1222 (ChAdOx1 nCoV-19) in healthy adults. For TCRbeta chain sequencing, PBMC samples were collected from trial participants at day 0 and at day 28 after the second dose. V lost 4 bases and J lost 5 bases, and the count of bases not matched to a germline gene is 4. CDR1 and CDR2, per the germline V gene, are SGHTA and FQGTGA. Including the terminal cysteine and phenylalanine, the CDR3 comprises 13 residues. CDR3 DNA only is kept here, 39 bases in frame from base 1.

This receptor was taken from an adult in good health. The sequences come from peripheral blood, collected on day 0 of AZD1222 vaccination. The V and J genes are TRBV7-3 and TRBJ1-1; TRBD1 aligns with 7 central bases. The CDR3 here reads CASSSRDRTEAFF. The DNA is TGTGCCAGCAGCTCTCGGGACAGAACTGAAGCTTTCTTT. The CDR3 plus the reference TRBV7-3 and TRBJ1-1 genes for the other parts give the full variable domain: GAGVSQTPSNKVTEKGKYVELRCDPISGHTALYWYRQSLGQGPEFLIYFQGTGAADDSGLPNDRFFAVRPEGSVSTLKIQRTERGDSAVYLCASSSRDRTEAFFGQGTRLTVV.